A single sample gave rise to the 10 T cell receptor beta chains below, sequenced in a study of blood T cell repertoires in COVID-19. TCRdb keeps only in-frame clones here, not all; method: immunoSEQ multiplex PCR. The data show 100,000 to 150,000 clones, with more than 75% seen just once and roughly 5.4% held by the top ten. The source material was peripheral blood. The receptors come from a human donor in a cohort sampled during active COVID-19.

V gene TRBV5-6 combines with J gene TRBJ1-2; the D is unclear. V was cut by 1 base and J by 1 base, with 11 bases left in between. This CDR3 comprises 15 residues. Per the germline V gene, CDR1 is SGHDT and CDR2 is YYEEEE. The CDR3 region has the DNA TGTGCCAGCAGCTTGATCTTCGTACTTAACTATGGCTACACCTTC. Encoded protein: CASSLIFVLNYGYTF. Drawing the rest from reference TRBV5-6 and TRBJ1-2, the complete variable domain is DAGVTQSPTHLIKTRGQQVTLRCSPKSGHDTVSWYQQALGQGPQFIFQYYEEEERQRGNFPDRFSGHQFPNYSSELNVNALLLGDSALYLCASSLIFVLNYGYTFGSGTRLTVV.

The chain couples TRBV4-2 to TRBJ2-5; D unresolved. Trimming removed 2 bases at V and 1 base at J, with 11 bases between. In germline, CDR1 is LGHNA, CDR2 YNFKEQ. The CDR3 is 15 amino acids. In nucleotides, the CDR3 is TGTGCCAGCAGCCAAAGCTTCTCCCCCCAAGAGACCCAGTACTTC. Translation: CASSQSFSPQETQYF.

The chain carries TRBV3-1 (or the pseudogene TRBV3-2) and TRBJ2-6, with 7 bases aligning to TRBD2. The junction had 7 bases not matched to a gene; V was cut back by 5 bases and J by 0 bases. The length of the CDR3 is 17 residues. Germline assignment: CDR1 LGHDT and CDR2 YNNKEL (reference sequence). CDR3 amino acids: CASSTSGMSSGANVLTF. In nucleotides, the CDR3 is TGTGCCAGCAGCACCAGCGGGATGAGCTCTGGGGCCAACGTCCTGACTTTC.

The V call is TRBV11-2, the J call TRBJ2-1; 7 bases agree with TRBD2. The CDR3 loop spans 16 amino acids. Per the germline V gene, CDR1 is SGHAT and CDR2 is FQNNGV. The V gene end was trimmed by 0 bases and the J gene end by 6 bases; junction bases not matched to a gene: 8. As DNA, the CDR3 is TGTGCCAGCAGCTTAGAGTTCTGGCGGGAGATCAATGAGCAGTTCTTC. It specifies CASSLEFWREINEQFF.

The chain combines TRBV28 with TRBJ2-1; D unresolved. The CDR3 is 11 amino acids. CDR1 and CDR2 (germline): MDHEN, SYDVKM. V gave up 10 bases and J gave up 4 bases, with 8 bases separating them. The CDR3: CAIRAYNEQFF. The CDR3 nucleotides are TGTGCCATCAGAGCGTACAATGAGCAGTTCTTC.

The DNA for the CDR3 is TGTGCCAGCAGCCTACGACAGGCGTCTAATGAAAAACTGTTTTTT. Translating gives CASSLRQASNEKLFF. The chain couples TRBV5-6 to TRBJ1-4; a weak D match, TRBD1 (6 bases). Germline values: CDR1 SGHDT, CDR2 YYEEEE. Between the trimmed V and J ends, which lost 4 bases and 3 bases, there was a span of 13 bases. The CDR3 contains 15 residues.

The J gene is TRBJ1-2, the V gene TRBV6-1, with 12 nucleotides matching TRBD1. The CDR3 loop spans 15 amino acids. J was trimmed by 7 bases and V by 3 bases; bases with no gene match: 6. Germline V gene data show CDR1 as MNHNS and CDR2 as SASEGT. The CDR3 here is CASSDRDRGRVGYTF. The CDR3 DNA reads TGTGCCAGCAGTGACCGGGACAGGGGGCGTGTTGGCTACACCTTC.

The chain recombines TRBV7-2 with TRBJ2-2; D is possibly TRBD2 (5 bases). Germline CDR1 reads SGHTA; CDR2 reads FQGNSA. This CDR3 has 13 residues. Trimming left V 7 bases short and J 6 bases short, with 12 bases between. CDR3 DNA: TGTGCCAGCACCGTTACTAGGCCCGGGGAGCTGTTTTTT. Its protein product is CASTVTRPGELFF.

The chain employs TRBV4-1 and TRBJ2-1; 13 bases are a match to TRBD2. This CDR3 is 18 amino acids long. CDR1 and CDR2 (germline): MGHRA, YSYEKL. V shed 6 bases and J 0 bases; nucleotides not matched to a gene: 8. The CDR3 reads CASRPGLAGESSYNEQFF. The CDR3 DNA reads as TGCGCCAGCAGACCCGGACTAGCGGGGGAGAGCTCCTACAATGAGCAGTTCTTC.

In this sample, this clone turned up a few times. The chain employs TRBV25-1 and TRBJ2-7; 8 bases line up with TRBD1. The CDR3 sequence is 14 residues long. In germline, CDR1 is MGHDK, CDR2 SYGVNS. J lost 5 bases, V lost 7 bases, and 10 bases had no gene match. The chain's CDR3 is CASIRTGKADEQYF. The CDR3 bases are TGTGCCAGCATCAGGACAGGGAAGGCCGACGAGCAGTACTTC.